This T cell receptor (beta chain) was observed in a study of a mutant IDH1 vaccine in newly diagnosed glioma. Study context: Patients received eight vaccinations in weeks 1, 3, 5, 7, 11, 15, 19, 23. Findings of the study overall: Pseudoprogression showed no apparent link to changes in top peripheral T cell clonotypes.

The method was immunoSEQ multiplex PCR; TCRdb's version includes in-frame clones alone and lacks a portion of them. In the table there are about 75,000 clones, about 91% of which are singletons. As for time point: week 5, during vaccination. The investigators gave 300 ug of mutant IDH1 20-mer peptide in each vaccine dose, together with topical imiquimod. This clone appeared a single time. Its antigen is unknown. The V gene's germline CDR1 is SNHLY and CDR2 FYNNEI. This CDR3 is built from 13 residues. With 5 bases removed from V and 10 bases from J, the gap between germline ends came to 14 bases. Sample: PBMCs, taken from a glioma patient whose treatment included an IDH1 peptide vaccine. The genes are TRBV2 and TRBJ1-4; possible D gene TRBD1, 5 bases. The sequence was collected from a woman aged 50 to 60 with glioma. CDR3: CASSPDNRVKLFF. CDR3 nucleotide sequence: TGTGCCAGCAGTCCGGACAATAGGGTAAAACTGTTTTTT.